The clone carrying this T cell receptor (beta chain) was seen at least ten times. Its antigen is still unknown. The germline CDR1 and CDR2 sequences are SGHNT and YYREEE (reference sequence). This CDR3 has 13 residues. V lost 3 bases and J 8 bases, leaving 14 bases between the germline ends. The data were obtained in a study of beta chain features in type 1 diabetes. The whole isolated RNA underwent reverse transcription, so sequencing captured expressed TCRB transcripts. Libraries were prepared by immunoSEQ multiplex PCR; TCRdb keeps only in-frame clonotypes and omits some of them. Of over 120,000 clones in the sample, around an eighth were seen once. Overall study findings and caveats: Shortening that was moderate but significant affected the TCRB CDR3s of Type 1 diabetes patients in all four CD4+ subsets.

This chain connects TRBV5-4 to TRBJ1-2; D not resolved. The source of this sequence is a man aged 18 to 30 with type 1 diabetes. The sample consisted of central memory CD4+ T cells from blood. For the CDR3, the DNA is TGTGCCAGCAGCTCGGACGGCTTAGGAGGCTACACCTTC. This sequence encodes CASSSDGLGGYTF.